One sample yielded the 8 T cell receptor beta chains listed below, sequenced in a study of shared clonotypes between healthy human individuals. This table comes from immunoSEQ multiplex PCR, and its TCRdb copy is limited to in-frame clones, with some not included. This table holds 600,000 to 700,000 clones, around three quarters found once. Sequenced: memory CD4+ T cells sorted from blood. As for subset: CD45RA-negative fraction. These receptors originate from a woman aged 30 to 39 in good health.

The CDR3 region is CAWSTMLSAEAFF. CDR3 nucleotide sequence: TGTGCCTGGAGTACGATGCTATCAGCCGAAGCTTTCTTT. V and J are TRBV30 and TRBJ1-1; D not certain. The germline gives CDR1 GTSNPN, CDR2 SVGIG (reference sequence). The germline V and J ends were trimmed by 2 bases and 8 bases, with 15 bases remaining between them. The CDR3 totals 13 residues.

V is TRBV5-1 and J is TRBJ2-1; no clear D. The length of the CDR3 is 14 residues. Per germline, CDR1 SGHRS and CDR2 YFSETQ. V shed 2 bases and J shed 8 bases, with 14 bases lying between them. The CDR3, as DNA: TGCGCCAGCAGCTTCGTCGCGAGGTTCGATGAGCAGTTCTTC. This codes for CASSFVARFDEQFF.

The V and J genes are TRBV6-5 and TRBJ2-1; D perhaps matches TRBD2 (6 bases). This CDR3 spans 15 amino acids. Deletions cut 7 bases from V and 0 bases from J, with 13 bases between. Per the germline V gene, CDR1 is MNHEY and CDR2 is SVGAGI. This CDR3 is CASTPSESSYNEQFF. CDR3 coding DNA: TGTGCCAGCACTCCTAGCGAGAGCTCCTACAATGAGCAGTTCTTC.

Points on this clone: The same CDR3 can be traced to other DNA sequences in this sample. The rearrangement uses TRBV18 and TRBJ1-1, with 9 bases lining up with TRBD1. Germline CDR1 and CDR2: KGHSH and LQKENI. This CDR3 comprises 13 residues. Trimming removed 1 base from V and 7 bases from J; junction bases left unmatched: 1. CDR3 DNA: TGTGCCAGCTCACCACAGGACAGGGGTGAAGCTTTCTTT. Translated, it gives CASSPQDRGEAFF.

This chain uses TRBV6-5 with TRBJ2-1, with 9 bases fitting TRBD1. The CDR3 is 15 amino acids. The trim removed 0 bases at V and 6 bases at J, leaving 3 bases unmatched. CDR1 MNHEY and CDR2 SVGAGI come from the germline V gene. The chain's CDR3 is CASSYSGTGRNEQFF. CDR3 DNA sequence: TGTGCCAGCAGTTACTCTGGGACAGGGCGCAATGAGCAGTTCTTC.

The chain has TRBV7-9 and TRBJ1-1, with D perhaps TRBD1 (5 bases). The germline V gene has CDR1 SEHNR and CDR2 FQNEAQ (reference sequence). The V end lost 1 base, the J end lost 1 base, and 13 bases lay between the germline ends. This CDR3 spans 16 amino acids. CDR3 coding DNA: TGTGCCAGCAGCTTAGACCGGGGACTCAAGAACACTGAAGCTTTCTTT. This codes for CASSLDRGLKNTEAFF. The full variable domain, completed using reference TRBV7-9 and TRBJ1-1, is DTGVSQNPRHKITKRGQNVTFRCDPISEHNRLYWYRQTLGQGPEFLTYFQNEAQLEKSRLLSDRFSAERPKGSFSTLEIQRTEQGDSAMYLCASSLDRGLKNTEAFFGQGTRLTVV.

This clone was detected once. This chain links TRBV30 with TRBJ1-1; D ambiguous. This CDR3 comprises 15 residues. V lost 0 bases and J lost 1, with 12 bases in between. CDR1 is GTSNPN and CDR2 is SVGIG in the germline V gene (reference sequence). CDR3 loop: CAWSVFLLRNTEAFF. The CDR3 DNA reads TGTGCCTGGAGTGTTTTCCTCTTAAGGAACACTGAAGCTTTCTTT.

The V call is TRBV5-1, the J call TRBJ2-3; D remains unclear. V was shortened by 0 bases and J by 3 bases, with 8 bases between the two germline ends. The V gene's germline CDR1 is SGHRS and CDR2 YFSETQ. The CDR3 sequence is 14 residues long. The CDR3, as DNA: TGCGCCAGCAGCTTGGGCGAAGGGACAGATACGCAGTATTTT. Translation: CASSLGEGTDTQYF.